The 10 T cell receptor beta chains listed next were all sequenced from one sample in a study of cytomegalovirus exposure and HLA in healthy donors. PCR primers comprised 60 Vbeta and 13 Jbeta primers. TCRdb's table, derived via immunoSEQ multiplex PCR, lists solely in-frame clones and lacks some. The sample contains around 140,000 clones, around two thirds of which appear only once. The sample consisted of PBMCs. Receptor source: a woman in her 40s in good health and CMV-seronegative.

The rearrangement uses TRBV7-2 and TRBJ1-5; a possible D gene is TRBD1 (5 bases). Trimming pared 6 bases from V and 0 bases from J, leaving 15 bases between. CDR3 length equals 16 residues. CDR1 SGHTA and CDR2 FQGNSA come from the germline V gene. CDR3 bases: TGTGCCAGCAGTTTGGGGCCGACCGTTAGCAATCAGCCCCAGCATTTT. It encodes CASSLGPTVSNQPQHF.

This clone is a singleton in its sample. The chain has TRBV9 and TRBJ1-2; D is unclear. Germline CDR1 SGDLS, CDR2 YYNGEE. V was clipped by 3 bases and J by 2 bases, with 14 bases between them. The CDR3 covers 15 residues. The CDR3 is CASSGEHEKNYGYTF. The CDR3 DNA is TGTGCCAGCAGCGGTGAGCACGAGAAGAACTATGGCTACACCTTC.

The rearrangement joins TRBV19 to TRBJ1-5; the D is unclear. V lost 7 bases to trimming and J lost 4 bases, with 11 bases between them. Looked up from germline, CDR1 is LNHDA and CDR2 is SQIVND (reference sequence). The CDR3 length is 13 residues. CDR3 region: CASTDDGNQPQHF. The CDR3 region has the DNA TGTGCCAGTACGGATGACGGGAATCAGCCCCAGCATTTT.

The J gene is TRBJ1-6, the V gene TRBV5-1, with TRBD1 matching over 10 bases. This CDR3 has 15 residues. V trimming: 2 bases; J trimming: 9 bases; junction bases outside the gene matches: 5. In germline, CDR1 is SGHRS, CDR2 YFSETQ. The CDR3 here is CASSLAGQGSSPLHF. In nucleotides, the CDR3 is TGCGCCAGCAGCTTAGCGGGACAGGGGAGTTCACCCCTCCACTTT.

This clone was counted between two and nine times. The rearrangement links TRBV5-1 to TRBJ1-1; TRBD1 might be the D (6 bases). CDR1 SGHRS and CDR2 YFSETQ come from the germline V gene. The ends were cut back, 6 bases at V and 1 base at J, with 13 bases in the middle. This CDR3 contains 14 residues. CDR3 protein: CASTDRISNTEAFF. CDR3 DNA sequence: TGCGCCAGCACAGACAGGATATCGAACACTGAAGCTTTCTTT.

The J gene is TRBJ2-7, the V gene TRBV27; 7 nucleotides align to TRBD1. This CDR3 region has 16 residues. Germline loops: CDR1 MNHEY, CDR2 SMNVEV (reference sequence). V gave up 7 bases and J gave up 2 bases; unmatched junction bases: 14. The CDR3 loop is CASKTPTRDSTYEQYF. CDR3 nucleotide sequence: TGTGCCAGCAAGACCCCCACCCGGGACAGTACCTACGAGCAGTACTTC.

This rearrangement joins TRBV5-1 to TRBJ2-5; tentative D call: TRBD2 (5 bases). The CDR3 extends over 14 amino acids. V gave up 0 bases and J gave up 5 bases, with 11 bases separating them. Per germline, CDR1 SGHRS and CDR2 YFSETQ. The CDR3 region is CASSLDFTGETQYF. CDR3 nucleotides: TGCGCCAGCAGCTTGGACTTTACGGGGGAGACCCAGTACTTC.

The rearrangement joins TRBV19 to TRBJ1-1, with D uncertain. This CDR3 is 14 amino acids long. In germline, CDR1 is LNHDA, CDR2 SQIVND (reference sequence). Trimming took off 3 bases at V and 1 base at J, with 9 bases between the two ends. CDR3 DNA: TGTGCCAGTAGTATCTGGGAGTGGAACACTGAAGCTTTCTTT. Its translation is CASSIWEWNTEAFF.

CDR3 DNA sequence: TGTGCCAGCAGCTCCTCCTCTATCAGGATTAACACTGAAGCTTTCTTT. Translated, it gives CASSSSSIRINTEAFF. This chain connects TRBV7-2 to TRBJ1-1; D is unclear. The CDR3 has 16 amino acids. Germline CDR1 is SGHTA and CDR2 is FQGNSA. Trimming cost V 4 bases and J 2 bases, with 17 bases left between them.

The V gene is TRBV4-1, the J gene TRBJ2-2; D is perhaps TRBD1 (5 bases). The germline CDR1 and CDR2 sequences are MGHRA and YSYEKL. V was cut by 4 bases and J by 1 base, with 13 bases left in between. There are 16 residues in the CDR3. CDR3 DNA sequence: TGCGCCAGCAGCCGGATAAATAGGGGGAACACCGGGGAGCTGTTTTTT. This codes for CASSRINRGNTGELFF.